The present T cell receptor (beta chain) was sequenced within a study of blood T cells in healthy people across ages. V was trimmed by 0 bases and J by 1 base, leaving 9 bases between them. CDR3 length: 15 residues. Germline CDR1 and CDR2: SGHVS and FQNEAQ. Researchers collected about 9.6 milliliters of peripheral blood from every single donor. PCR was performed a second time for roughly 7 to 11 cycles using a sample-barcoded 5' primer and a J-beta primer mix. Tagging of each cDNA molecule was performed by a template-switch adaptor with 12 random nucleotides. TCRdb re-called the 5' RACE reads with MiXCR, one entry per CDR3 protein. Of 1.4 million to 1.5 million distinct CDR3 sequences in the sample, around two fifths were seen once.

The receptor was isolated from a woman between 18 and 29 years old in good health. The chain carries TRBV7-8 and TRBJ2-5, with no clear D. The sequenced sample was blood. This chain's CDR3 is CASSLAVAAQETQYF. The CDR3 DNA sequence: TGTGCCAGCAGCTTAGCGGTGGCGGCCCAAGAGACCCAGTACTTC.